This TCR beta chain was profiled in a study of T cell responses to AZD1222 COVID-19 vaccine. Study summary: Second-dose intervals of approximately 4 or approximately 12 weeks were pooled.

Whole-study results and caveats: Clonal diversity was possibly underestimated, and the donors were mostly white British, with more females.

TCRdb keeps only in-frame clones here, not all; method: immunoSEQ multiplex PCR. This sample has about 180,000 clones, with about nine tenths found just once. Germline CDR1 reads LGHDT; CDR2 reads YNNKEL (reference sequence). This CDR3 is 16 amino acids long. J lost 5 bases, V lost 4 bases, and 7 bases had no gene match. Concerning this clone itself: Its target is unknown.

The starting material was peripheral blood, obtained on day 0 of AZD1222 vaccination. This chain uses TRBV3-1 (or the pseudogene TRBV3-2) with TRBJ2-3; 12 bases agree with TRBD2. The origin of this receptor is an adult in good health. CDR3 in amino acids: CASSRGASGGGDTQYF. The DNA for the CDR3 is TGTGCCAGCAGCCGAGGGGCTAGCGGGGGGGGAGATACGCAGTATTTT.